These 26 T cell receptor beta chains originate from one sample sequenced in a study of T cell repertoires in cytomegalovirus infection (dated by TCRdb to 2018 to 2020). Instrument used: Illumina HiSeq 1500. TCRdb reworked the public reads: Q25 trimming with fastp, MiXCR clone assembly, productive beta chains retained. Rows merge per CDR3 protein into single entries with the most common DNA and genes. The sample table holds some 350,000 distinct CDR3 sequences, of which about a sixth were seen once. 8.5% to 10% of the sample goes to the ten largest clones. The material sequenced was PBMCs. The receptor source for this set is a human donor in good health (CMV status not recorded). Some clones in this sample may be carry-over from other donors' samples.

In this sample, this clonotype turned up a few times. The chain is built from TRBV4-1 and TRBJ1-6; tentatively, D is TRBD1 (5 bases). The V and J ends lost 2 bases and 0 bases respectively, with 5 bases between them. The CDR3 has 15 amino acids. Germline lookup yields CDR1 MGHRA and CDR2 YSYEKL. The CDR3 loop reads CASSQRGSYNSPLHF. DNA of the CDR3: TGCGCCAGCAGCCAAAGGGGCTCCTATAATTCACCCCTCCACTTT.

The V and J genes are TRBV20-1 and TRBJ1-5; D perhaps matches TRBD1 (6 bases). The CDR3 length is 18 residues. V was pared by 1 base and J by 1 base, with 20 bases between. Germline loops: CDR1 DFQATT, CDR2 SNEGSKA (reference sequence). The CDR3 DNA reads TGCAGTGCTAGAGTTGGGGCAGGGGACCTTCTCAGCAATCAGCCCCAGCATTTT. Residues: CSARVGAGDLLSNQPQHF.

J is TRBJ2-7 and V is TRBV6-2 or TRBV6-3; D remains ambiguous. Germline V CDR1 and CDR2: MNHEY, SVGEGT. V was pared by 6 bases and J by 0 bases, with 12 bases between. The CDR3 loop spans 14 amino acids. Written as DNA, the CDR3 is TGTGCCAGCAGGAGGACGGCTTTCTCCTACGAGCAGTACTTC. This gives the protein CASRRTAFSYEQYF.

This clonotype was detected only a few times. This chain links TRBV7-2 with TRBJ2-1; D is unclear. V was pared by 5 bases and J by 2 bases, with 13 bases between. The CDR3 contains 15 residues. CDR1 is SGHTA, CDR2 FQGNSA, per germline. The CDR3 sequence is CASSRPYGTYNEQFF. CDR3 DNA: TGTGCCAGCAGCCGCCCGTACGGAACCTACAATGAGCAGTTCTTC.

This chain links TRBV19 with TRBJ2-3, with 12 nucleotides matching TRBD2. In germline, CDR1 is LNHDA, CDR2 SQIVND (reference sequence). The CDR3 is made up of 18 amino acids. Losses at the gene ends were 4 bases for V and 5 bases for J; bases not matched to a gene: 13. The DNA of the CDR3 is TGTGCCAGTAGTAGCGGACTAGCGGGACCTGCTTGGGGAGATACGCAGTATTTT. Its translation is CASSSGLAGPAWGDTQYF.

This clonotype showed up many times. The chain recombines TRBV12-3 or TRBV12-4 with TRBJ1-4, with 8 bases identical to TRBD1. Trimming took 3 bases from V and 7 from J; bases not matched to a gene: 4. This CDR3 is 14 amino acids long. CDR3 in DNA: TGTGCCAGCAGTTTTCAGGGGGCCCGTGAAAAACTGTTTTTT. It is translated as CASSFQGAREKLFF.

This clonotype has only a few counts. The V call is TRBV18, the J call TRBJ2-5; TRBD2 agrees at 7 bases. The CDR3 has 13 residues. The J segment lost 3 bases and the V segment lost 3 bases, leaving 1 base of the junction unmatched. Per germline, CDR1 KGHSH and CDR2 LQKENI. The CDR3 nucleotides are TGTGCCAGCTCACCTGGGAGGGAAGAGACCCAGTACTTC. This codes for CASSPGREETQYF.

This clonotype was observed a few times. The chain couples TRBV15 to TRBJ1-1; D not resolved. CDR3 length equals 13 residues. The ends were cut back, 1 base at V and 1 base at J, with 4 bases in the middle. CDR1 and CDR2 (germline): LNHNV, YYDKDF (reference sequence). Here the CDR3 reads CATSRGKNTEAFF. The CDR3 DNA sequence: TGTGCCACCAGCAGAGGGAAGAACACTGAAGCTTTCTTT.

This clonotype was counted many times. The rearrangement uses TRBV7-2 and TRBJ2-5, with 12 bases that match TRBD2. From germline, CDR1 is SGHTA and CDR2 FQGNSA. V trimming: 2 bases; J trimming: 2 bases; junction bases outside the gene matches: 6. This CDR3 is 17 amino acids long. The CDR3 loop reads CASSLPRTSGGQETQYF. The CDR3 DNA is TGTGCCAGCAGCTTACCAAGAACTAGCGGGGGGCAAGAGACCCAGTACTTC.

The chain joins TRBV20-1 to TRBJ2-5; D perhaps matches TRBD2 (6 bases). This CDR3 has 16 amino acids. Trimming left V 5 bases short and J 4 bases short, with 23 bases between. Germline CDR1 and CDR2: DFQATT and SNEGSKA (reference sequence). CDR3 bases: TGCAGTGCTTCTCGGGGGTGGACGGCGGGAAGAGAGACCCAGTACTTC. Translation: CSASRGWTAGRETQYF.

This clonotype was observed at least ten times. The V gene is TRBV7-2, the J gene TRBJ2-7; TRBD1 aligns across 10 bases. The germline V gene encodes CDR1 SGHTA and CDR2 FQGNSA. CDR3 length: 15 residues. Trimming cost V 1 base and J 7 bases; bases outside gene matches: 7. The CDR3 DNA is TGTGCCAGCAGCTTAGGGGACAGGGGTTATAGGGAGCAGTACGTC. Translation: CASSLGDRGYREQYV.

The sample holds one count of this clonotype. The V gene is TRBV12-3 or TRBV12-4, the J gene TRBJ2-7, with 7 bases matching TRBD1. The CDR3 length is 15 residues. J gave up 0 bases and V 3 bases, and 5 bases lay outside the gene matches. The CDR3 nucleotides are TGTGCCAGCAGTTTCCGACAGGGCCGCTCCTACGAGCAGTACTTC. Amino acid sequence: CASSFRQGRSYEQYF.

V and J are TRBV12-3 or TRBV12-4 and TRBJ2-5, with 8 bases fitting TRBD1. The CDR3 is made up of 15 amino acids. V dropped 6 bases and J dropped 2; count of bases not matched to a gene: 8. The CDR3, as DNA: TGTGCCAGCAGCCGAGGGACAGGAGTACAAGAGACCCAGTACTTC. Translation: CASSRGTGVQETQYF.

The genes are TRBV6-1 and TRBJ2-1; the D is unclear. Germline values: CDR1 MNHNS, CDR2 SASEGT. The V end lost 4 bases, the J end lost 4 bases, and 14 bases lay between the germline ends. This CDR3 contains 15 residues. CDR3 bases: TGTGCCAGCAGTGGGGAACGGTGGGCTTACAATGAGCAGTTCTTC. Translated: CASSGERWAYNEQFF.

This clonotype appeared a few times. The chain employs TRBV20-1 and TRBJ2-7; 10 bases are shared with TRBD2. The CDR3 spans 15 residues. The V segment lost 3 bases and the J segment 2 bases; nucleotides outside the gene matches: 7. Germline CDR1 is DFQATT and CDR2 is SNEGSKA (reference sequence). The DNA for the CDR3 is TGCAGTGCTAGTTTGGGAGCGGGAGGGACCTACGAGCAGTACTTC. It translates to CSASLGAGGTYEQYF.

CDR3 sequence: CASRSDNTEAFF. For the CDR3, the DNA is TGTGCCAGCAGATCAGACAACACTGAAGCTTTCTTT. The rearrangement uses TRBV12-3 or TRBV12-4 and TRBJ1-1; no reliable D call. The V gene lost 6 bases and the J gene lost 2 bases, with 7 bases spanning the gap. This CDR3 is 12 amino acids long.

This clonotype was counted at least ten times. The chain combines TRBV7-8 with TRBJ2-7, with D tentatively TRBD2 (5 bases). CDR1 is SGHVS, CDR2 FQNEAQ, per germline. V lost 3 bases, J lost 2 bases, and 8 bases lay in between. The CDR3 is made up of 13 amino acids. DNA of the CDR3: TGTGCCAGCAGCTTGGACTCCACCTACGAGCAGTACTTC. It translates to CASSLDSTYEQYF.

The table lists this clonotype with many counts. This sequence joins TRBV7-2 and TRBJ2-7; no reliable D call. The CDR3 is 14 residues long. V was shortened by 0 bases and J by 3 bases, with 9 bases between the two germline ends. The germline V gene has CDR1 SGHTA and CDR2 FQGNSA. CDR3 sequence (DNA): TGTGCCAGCAGCTTAGCGGGCGGAGACTACGAGCAGTACTTC. Translated, it gives CASSLAGGDYEQYF.

This clonotype has a count of ten or more. This rearrangement joins TRBV5-5 to TRBJ2-1; TRBD2 agrees at 9 bases. The CDR3 is 15 residues long. The germline V gene has CDR1 SGHKS and CDR2 YYEKEE (reference sequence). Losses at the gene ends were 1 base for V and 5 bases for J; bases not matched to a gene: 4. CDR3: CASSLRLAENNEQFF. The CDR3 DNA is TGTGCCAGCAGCTTGCGACTAGCGGAGAACAATGAGCAGTTCTTC.

The CDR3 protein is CASSLGTGQQPQHF. DNA of the CDR3: TGTGCCAGCAGCCTTGGGACAGGGCAACAGCCCCAGCATTTT. This chain connects TRBV5-6 to TRBJ1-5; TRBD1 aligns across 9 bases. The CDR3 has 14 residues. The junction had 6 bases not matched to a gene; V was cut back by 4 bases and J by 7 bases. CDR1 SGHDT and CDR2 YYEEEE come from the germline V gene.

This clonotype was counted at least ten times. In nucleotides, the CDR3 is TGTGCCAGCAGCTTGATTGGCGGGGAGCTGTTTTTT. Translated: CASSLIGGELFF. The chain has TRBV5-6 and TRBJ2-2; D is uncertain. The CDR3 is made up of 12 amino acids. Germline V gene lookup returns CDR1 SGHDT and CDR2 YYEEEE. V lost 1 base and J lost 7, with 5 bases in between.

This clonotype was seen repeatedly, ten times or more. The J gene is TRBJ2-1, the V gene TRBV10-1; D is possibly TRBD2 (5 bases). CDR1 is WNHNN and CDR2 is SYGVQD in the germline V gene (reference sequence). V lost 11 bases, J lost 3 bases, and 8 bases lay in between. The CDR3 extends over 11 amino acids. CDR3 protein: CARGLYNEQFF. CDR3 DNA sequence: TGCGCCCGAGGACTCTACAATGAGCAGTTCTTC.

V is TRBV19 and J is TRBJ2-1, with D possibly being TRBD2 (6 bases). V gave up 11 bases and J gave up 0 bases, with 17 bases separating them. The CDR3 extends over 15 amino acids. Germline loops: CDR1 LNHDA, CDR2 SQIVND (reference sequence). The CDR3 region is CASEPGRSSYNEQFF. The CDR3 nucleotides read TGTGCCTCCGAGCCCGGGAGAAGCTCCTACAATGAGCAGTTCTTC.

This clonotype has at least ten counts. CDR3: CASSNRGLNQPQHF. The CDR3 DNA reads TGTGCCAGTAGTAACAGGGGTCTCAATCAGCCCCAGCATTTT. This chain connects TRBV19 to TRBJ1-5; TRBD1 agrees at 7 bases. The CDR3 runs to 14 residues. Germline V lookup: CDR1 LNHDA, CDR2 SQIVND (reference sequence). Unmatched junction bases numbered 3, after V lost 4 bases and J lost 3 bases.

The CDR3, as DNA: TGTGCCAGCAGGAGGGGACAGTACTACGAGCAGTACTTC. It is translated as CASRRGQYYEQYF. The chain joins TRBV6-1 to TRBJ2-7, with TRBD1 identical over 7 bases. The CDR3 loop spans 13 amino acids. V lost 6 bases and J lost 3; bases outside the gene matches: 5. Germline-derived CDR1 and CDR2 are MNHNS and SASEGT.

The chain has TRBV7-9 and TRBJ2-7; D remains unclear. With 4 bases removed from V and 7 bases from J, the gap between germline ends came to 11 bases. The CDR3 spans 12 residues. Per the germline V gene, CDR1 is SEHNR and CDR2 is FQNEAQ (reference sequence). CDR3 DNA: TGTGCCAGCAGCTCCCGGCGAGATGAGCAGTACTTC. Protein sequence: CASSSRRDEQYF. Based on the CDR3 plus reference TRBV7-9 and TRBJ2-7, the full variable domain is DTGVSQNPRHKITKRGQNVTFRCDPISEHNRLYWYRQTLGQGPEFLTYFQNEAQLEKSRLLSDRFSAERPKGSFSTLEIQRTEQGDSAMYLCASSSRRDEQYFGPGTRLTVT.